This T cell receptor beta chain was sequenced during a study of cytomegalovirus exposure and HLA in healthy donors (dated by TCRdb to about 2017). Broadly, across the study: An earlier analysis of under 600 of the donors reported approximately 300 Gb of sequence data and about 100 million unique TCR beta sequences from about 200 million T cells. All discovery cohort repertoires had been generated on a single sequencing platform. In a later analysis, previously published TCR beta repertoires from 666 donors were re-analyzed and high-resolution HLA genotyping was added so that TCR occurrence patterns could be studied. Class I and class II HLA loci were covered by the typing at four-digit resolution. Roughly 300 gigabases of sequencing data and about 92 million unique TCR sequences made up an early release that covered roughly 670 HLA-typed donors. The number of typed donors differed by locus: roughly 620-630 for A, B, C, DRB1 and DQB1; about 520 for DQA1; 606 for DPA1; and roughly 450 for DPB1. Using immunosequencing, the study profiled T cell repertoires from around 680 subjects and related those repertoires to cytomegalovirus serostatus. An earlier analysis of approximately 580 of the donors used high-throughput TCR beta sequencing to judge whether each TCR beta V gene segment behaved as functional or pseudogenic. In a later genetic analysis, genome-wide SNP genotypes for about 65% of the roughly 700 donors were used, and that subset was treated as a discovery cohort. Rather than using new phenotypic data, the later analysis identified candidate immune exposures from TCR beta sequences and from how often those sequences occurred across donors. To predict cytomegalovirus infection status, the study brought together high-throughput TCR immunosequencing, statistical association of individual TCRs with disease status, and machine learning. Among about 410 genotyped donors of the cohort, an average of approximately 240,000 unique TCR beta nucleotide sequences was sequenced per donor, of which about 20% were non-productive. The study was designed to test whether signatures of past pathogen exposure could be identified by cataloging public T cell receptors. Of the roughly 410 genotyped donors, 80% to 90% were placed in the genetic ancestry cluster associated with self-reported Caucasian donors. Donor age, sex, ethnicity and CMV serostatus were compiled together with the repertoire data. About 5 DR-DQ haplotypes were handled as single units for association and clustering, since linkage in the cohort was strong. Along with the roughly 610-subject first cohort, a separate validation cohort of over 90 different subjects was used. The full study reports these points: For the cohort, immune exposure information was limited to CMV serostatus. In this cohort, only TCR beta chains were sequenced, and detectable features were limited by the absence of alpha or paired-chain data. In an earlier analysis of some 640 of the donors, most TCR beta V segments were observed in productive rearrangements about 87% or about 30% of the time, broadly matching IMGT annotations. A few of the identified cytomegalovirus-associated TCR beta chains were confirmed in vitro to be specific for cytomegalovirus antigens. Most CMV-associated TCR beta chains appeared to be HLA-restricted in a later analysis, and the HLA associations seemed to be driven largely by CMV exposure. Compared with the roughly 700-donor mean, donors in an Asian-associated ancestry cluster had fewer N-insertions in productive TCRs, according to a later genetic analysis. A further reported finding was that TCR beta sequences accurately predicted the HLA-A and HLA-B alleles for most subjects in the first cohort. The study gave a list of some 150 TCR beta chains associated with cytomegalovirus. Because counts were too low, roughly 18 rarely observed V segments, including chromosome 9 orphons, were left out of the earlier analysis of 587 of the donors. Several of the top co-occurrence clusters appeared to be linked to parvovirus B19, influenza, CMV and Epstein-Barr virus, according to a later analysis. HLA typing was unavailable for some donors at each locus, so association tests used only the typed subset. Compared with equally common non-associated chains, HLA-associated TCR beta chains in a later analysis were more clonally expanded and had lower generation probabilities. In a later analysis, the rate of TCR association differed among HLA loci, with DRB1 alleles having the most associated TCRs and HLA-C alleles having the fewest. Most TCR sequences were seen in very few donors, while some public TCRs were found in many individuals. Assigning TCR associations to individual alleles was difficult when HLA alleles, especially DR and DQ, strongly co-occurred. Some IMGT-functional V segments, including TRBV6-2 and TRBV6-3, could not be told apart with the 87-base-pair reads, so those segments were excluded. According to the authors, the approach could potentially be generalized to other disease states and immunological phenotypes. In a later genetic analysis, a missense DCLRE1C variant was associated with V-gene and J-gene trimming of TCR beta chains, and the association was replicated in an independent cohort. Cytomegalovirus status was reported to be diagnosed by the classifier with high specificity and sensitivity in both the original and validation cohorts. Presence/absence analyses assumed roughly uniform sequencing depth across donors, an assumption that may not hold. Correlated functional status among segregating V segments might reflect linkage disequilibrium, but an unknown experimental factor could not be ruled out. A group of highly shared sequence variants was considered likely to be a technical artifact of the sequencing pipeline. A later analysis associated roughly 17,000 TCR beta sequences with specific HLA alleles at a false discovery rate of 0.05.

CDR1 MNHEY and CDR2 SVGAGI were looked up in the germline V gene. V is clipped by 6 bases and J by 8 bases, and the sequence between their germline boundaries is 16 bases long. The CDR3 goes from the cysteine to the phenylalanine over 13 residues. Left in the record is the CDR3 DNA by itself, 39 bases read in frame from the first base. The cohort comprised some 730 healthy bone marrow donors. Cohort members were all nominally healthy when sampled, although unrecorded immune exposures were likely present. The donor was CMV seronegative and was included in the group of several hundred seronegative cohort members. Every donor gave a peripheral blood sample, and the peripheral blood mononuclear cells from that sample were used for TCR beta sequencing. Genomic DNA was extracted from the blood cell samples with the Qiagen DNeasy Blood Extraction Kit. The library was generated by the immunoSEQ multiplex PCR assay. For the multiplex PCR, a mixture combining 60 forward primers for TCR Vbeta segments and 13 reverse primers for TCR Jbeta segments was used. A multiplex PCR assay on genomic DNA amplified the CDR3 region of rearranged TCR beta genes. The amplified TCR beta libraries were sequenced on the Illumina HiSeq System as 87-base-pair reads. The published analysis was carried out like this. In a later analysis, some 80 million unique TCR beta chains were counted across the approximately 620 repertoires, and roughly 10 million of these chains were shared by at least two donors. Raw reads were error-corrected and collapsed into unique sequences with a nearest-neighbor algorithm that merged closely related sequences to remove PCR and sequencing errors. V, D and J gene segments were assigned by aligning CDR3 sequences to IMGT reference sequences. For a sequence to be retained, a match of at least six nucleotides to both a V gene segment and a J gene segment was required. A rearrangement counted as productive if the CDR3 had no stop codons and remained in frame with V and J, and every other rearrangement counted as non-productive. CDR3 was defined according to IMGT convention as the region running from the second conserved V-encoded cysteine to the conserved J-encoded phenylalanine. Sequences without an unambiguous match to a single V gene segment were excluded from the earlier analysis of almost 600 of the donors. In an earlier analysis of approximately 550 of the donors, V segments were called functional above 56.7% productive rearrangements and were called segregating when the between-donor standard deviation exceeded 5%. A statistical classification framework was built for diagnosing cytomegalovirus status from the catalog of TCR beta chain sequences. In a later analysis, V and J genes were assigned by comparing TCR nucleotide sequences against IMGT/GENE-DB human TR gene sequences. In a later analysis, CDR3 sequences and most-parsimonious VDJ recombination scenarios were assigned using the TCRdist pipeline. In a later analysis, every TCR beta chain was defined by the combination of its CDR3 amino acid sequence and its V-gene family, and reads without a unique V-gene family were dropped. In a later analysis, fewer than 600 highly shared, low-generation-probability nucleotide sequences were removed to address suspected cross-contamination and a sequencing artifact. In a later analysis, a clonal expansion index was calculated for each public chain from normalized within-repertoire ranks of inferred template counts. In a later analysis, generation probabilities were computed with a VDJ recombination model fitted to out-of-frame rearrangements, and the resulting probabilities were checked against IGoR. In a later analysis, TCR-TCR, TCR-HLA and TCR-CMV co-occurrence was scored with hypergeometric tests, and a repertoire-size bias correction was applied to TCR pairs. False discovery rates were estimated in a later analysis by permuting HLA or CMV assignments 20 times. In a later analysis, co-occurring TCRs were grouped with DBSCAN, and TCRdist sequence similarity was added when clustering was performed within HLA-allele-positive subsets. Repertoires with fewer than 30,000 or more than 120,000 public chains, plus five repertoires with anomalous nucleotide sharing, were excluded from co-occurrence clustering. Entries here come from immuneACCESS through TCRdb and include only in-frame sequences with V and J called. Some clones fail to appear in such tables; in the studies checked, an unresolved V gene covers under half of the shortfall, and the cause of the remainder is unknown. That table furnishes V, J and clone size, whereas the DNA furnished D and trimming. The sample data list 150,000 to 170,000 clones, and 65% to 75% of these were observed just once. The ten most abundant clones make up under 2.5% of the sample.

About this clone: It has no known antigen specificity. No clone much larger than this one lies a single base away; base qualities are absent.

Sequencing input: PBMCs. The receptor was isolated from a man younger than 40 in good health and CMV-seronegative. Here the chain combines TRBV6-5 and TRBJ1-2; possibly the D gene is TRBD1, per 5 matching bases. The DNA sequence follows: TGTGCCAGCAGCTTAGGCCAGGGCCACGGCTACACCTTC. Its protein is CASSLGQGHGYTF.